A selection of T cell receptor beta chains follows, all from one sample in a study of regulatory T cells in long-lasting Graves disease. TCRdb fed the multiplex PCR reads into MiXCR, producing one record per CDR3 protein. This sample has approximately 400,000 distinct CDR3 sequences, with roughly 20% found just once. The sample consisted of peripheral blood mononuclear cells (PBMCs), taken when the disease was refractory, from a patient treated with antithyroid drugs. These receptors all stem from a woman aged 40 to 55 with Graves disease. CDR3s leave out the opening cysteine and the closing phenylalanine or tryptophan.

TRBV3-1 | ASSLGTAMNTGELF
TRBV2 | ASSENRQGRQETQY
TRBV20-1 | SAKRVNQPQH
TRBV25-1 | ASRGPMNTEAF
TRBV3-1 | ASSQVDRLGGYT
TRBV19 | ASSVTGGKNTQY
TRBV7-8 | ASSSAGAVAPDSNQPQH
TRBV28 | ASSLIIGGNQPQH
TRBV7-9 | ASSPFANTEAF
TRBV30 | AWGARVGPGELF